Sequencing of this T cell receptor beta chain was carried out in a study of blood T cell repertoires in COVID-19. Study as a whole: Sites in the United States, Italy and Spain provided acute and convalescent COVID-19 samples. T cells, B-cell-depleted T cells, or PBMCs provided the cDNA or gDNA that served as material.

Authors' data handling: The authors estimated nucleated cell counts from reference gene primer amplification. Clones were sequenced by immunoSEQ multiplex PCR, and TCRdb holds only the in-frame ones, with some missing. Clone size and the V and J calls come from that table; the DNA yielded D and trimming. This table has approximately 16,000 clones, about nine tenths appearing once. The V end lost 5 bases, the J end lost 2 bases, and 12 bases lay between the germline ends. CDR3 length: 13 residues. Germline V lookup: CDR1 SQVTM, CDR2 ANQGSEA. Sequenced: peripheral blood. The chain combines TRBV29-1 with TRBJ2-5; D perhaps matches TRBD2 (5 bases). This receptor was identified in a man aged 80 or over with acute or convalescent COVID-19. The CDR3 loop reads CSVPGNNQETQYF. Here the CDR3 DNA reads TGCAGCGTTCCGGGAAACAATCAAGAGACCCAGTACTTC. The entire variable domain, with the rest obtained from reference TRBV29-1 and TRBJ2-5, is as follows: SAVISQKPSRDICQRGTSLTIQCQVDSQVTMMFWYRQQPGQSLTLIATANQGSEATYESGFVIDKFPISRPNLTFSTLTVSNMSPEDSSIYLCSVPGNNQETQYFGPGTRLLVL.